This TCR beta chain was found in a study of siplizumab effects on memory and regulatory T cells. Study-level points and caveats: Tregs that proliferated in siplizumab cultures did not have their suppressive function confirmed. In unstimulated cells, naive T cells appeared more diverse than memory T cells and seemed major alloresponse contributors.

In regard to this clone: Its antigen is still unknown.

Repertoires were generated with immunoSEQ multiplex PCR, while TCRdb's copy carries only in-frame clones and drops some. The table has approximately 50,000 clones, 85% to 95% seen once. The germline gives CDR1 MNHNS, CDR2 SASEGT. Deletions cut 8 bases from V and 4 bases from J, with 12 bases between. The CDR3 loop spans 13 amino acids. Source material: CD8+ T cells sorted from blood. The rearrangement joins TRBV6-1 to TRBJ1-3, with unresolved D. The receptor was isolated from a human donor in good health. The CDR3 spells CASEGTAGNTIYF. In nucleotides, the CDR3 is TGTGCCAGCGAGGGAACCGCCGGAAACACCATATATTTT.